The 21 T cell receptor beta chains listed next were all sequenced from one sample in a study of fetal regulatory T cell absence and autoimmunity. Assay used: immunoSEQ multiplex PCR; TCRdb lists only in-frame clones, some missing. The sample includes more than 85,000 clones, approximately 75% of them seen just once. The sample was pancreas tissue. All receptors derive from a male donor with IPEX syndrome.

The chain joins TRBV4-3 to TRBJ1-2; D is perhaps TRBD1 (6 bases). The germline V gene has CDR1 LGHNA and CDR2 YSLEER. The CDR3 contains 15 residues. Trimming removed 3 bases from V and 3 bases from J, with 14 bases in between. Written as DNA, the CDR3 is TGCGCCAGCAGCCAGGAAAGCCACAGGGACTATGGCTACACCTTC. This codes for CASSQESHRDYGYTF.

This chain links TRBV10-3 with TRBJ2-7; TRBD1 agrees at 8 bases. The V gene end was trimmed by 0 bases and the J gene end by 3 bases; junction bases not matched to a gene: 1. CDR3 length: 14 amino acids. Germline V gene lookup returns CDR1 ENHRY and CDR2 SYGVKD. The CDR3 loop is CAISESTGGYEQYF. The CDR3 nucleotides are TGTGCCATCAGTGAGTCTACAGGGGGCTACGAGCAGTACTTC.

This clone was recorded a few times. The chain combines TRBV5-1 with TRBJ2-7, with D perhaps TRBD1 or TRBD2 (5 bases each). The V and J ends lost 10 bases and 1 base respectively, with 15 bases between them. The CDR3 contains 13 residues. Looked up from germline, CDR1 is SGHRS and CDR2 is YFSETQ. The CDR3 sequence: CAGGGPYSYEQYF. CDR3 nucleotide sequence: TGCGCCGGGGGTGGGCCTTATTCCTACGAGCAGTACTTC.

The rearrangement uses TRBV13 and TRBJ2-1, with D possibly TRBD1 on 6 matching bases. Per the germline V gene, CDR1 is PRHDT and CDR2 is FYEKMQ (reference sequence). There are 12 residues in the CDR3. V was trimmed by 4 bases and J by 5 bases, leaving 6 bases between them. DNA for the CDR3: TGTGCCAGCAGCTACAGGGACAATGAGCAGTTCTTC. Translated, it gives CASSYRDNEQFF.

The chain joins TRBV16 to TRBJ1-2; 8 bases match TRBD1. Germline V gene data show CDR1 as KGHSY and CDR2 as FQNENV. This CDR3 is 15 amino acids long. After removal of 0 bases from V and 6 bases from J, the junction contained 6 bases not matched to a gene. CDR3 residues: CASSQSVSGGHGYTF. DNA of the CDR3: TGTGCCAGCAGCCAATCGGTTTCAGGGGGCCATGGCTACACCTTC.

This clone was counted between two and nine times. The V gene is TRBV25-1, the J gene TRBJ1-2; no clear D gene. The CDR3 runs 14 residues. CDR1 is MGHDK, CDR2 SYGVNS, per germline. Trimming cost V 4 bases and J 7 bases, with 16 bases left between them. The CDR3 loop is CASSAIGGPFGYTF. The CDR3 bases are TGTGCCAGCAGTGCCATAGGAGGGCCCTTTGGCTACACCTTC.

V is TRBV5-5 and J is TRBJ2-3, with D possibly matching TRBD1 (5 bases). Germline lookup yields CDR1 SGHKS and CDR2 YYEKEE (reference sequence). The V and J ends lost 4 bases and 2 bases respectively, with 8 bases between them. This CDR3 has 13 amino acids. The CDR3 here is CASSLRVTDTQYF. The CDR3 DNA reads TGTGCCAGCAGCCTCAGGGTCACAGATACGCAGTATTTT. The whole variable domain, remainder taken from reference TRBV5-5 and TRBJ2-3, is DAGVTQSPTHLIKTRGQQVTLRCSPISGHKSVSWYQQVLGQGPQFIFQYYEKEERGRGNFPDRFSARQFPNYSSELNVNALLLGDSALYLCASSLRVTDTQYFGPGTRLTVL.

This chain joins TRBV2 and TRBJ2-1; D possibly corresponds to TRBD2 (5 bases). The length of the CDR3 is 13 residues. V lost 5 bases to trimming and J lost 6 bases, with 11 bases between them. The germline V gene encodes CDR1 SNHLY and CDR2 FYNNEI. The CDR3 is CASSSGLGNEQFF. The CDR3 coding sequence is TGTGCCAGCAGTAGCGGATTGGGCAATGAGCAGTTCTTC.

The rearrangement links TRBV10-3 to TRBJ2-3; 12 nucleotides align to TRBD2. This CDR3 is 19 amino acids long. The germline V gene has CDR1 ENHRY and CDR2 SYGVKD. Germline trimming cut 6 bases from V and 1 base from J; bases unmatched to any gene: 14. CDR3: CAISERLAGGPNCTDTQYF. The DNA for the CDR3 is TGTGCCATCAGCGAACGGCTAGCGGGGGGGCCGAATTGCACAGATACGCAGTATTTT.

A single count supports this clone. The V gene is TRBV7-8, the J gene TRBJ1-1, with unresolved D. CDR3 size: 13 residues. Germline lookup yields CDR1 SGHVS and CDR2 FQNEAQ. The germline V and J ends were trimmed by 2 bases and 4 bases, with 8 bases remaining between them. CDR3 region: CASSLSAVTEAFF. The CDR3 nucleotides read TGTGCCAGCAGCTTATCGGCAGTCACTGAAGCTTTCTTT.

CDR3 in amino acids: CASSPKAGVGPDTQYF. The DNA for the CDR3 is TGTGCCAGCTCACCAAAGGCGGGAGTGGGGCCAGATACGCAGTATTTT. V and J are TRBV18 and TRBJ2-3, with 7 bases fitting TRBD2. Germline CDR1 KGHSH, CDR2 LQKENI. The CDR3 runs 16 residues. Unmatched junction bases numbered 9, after V lost 2 bases and J lost 4 bases.

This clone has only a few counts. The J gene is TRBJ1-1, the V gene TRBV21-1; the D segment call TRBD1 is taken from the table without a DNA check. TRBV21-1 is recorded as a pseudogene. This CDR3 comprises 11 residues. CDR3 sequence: CASDRDLRAFF. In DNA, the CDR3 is TGTGCCAGCGACAGGGACCTTCGGGCTTTCTTT.

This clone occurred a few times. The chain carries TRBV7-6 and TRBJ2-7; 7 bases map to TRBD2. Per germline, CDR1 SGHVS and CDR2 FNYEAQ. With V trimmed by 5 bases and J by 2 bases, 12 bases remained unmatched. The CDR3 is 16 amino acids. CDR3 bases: TGTGCCAGCAGCCTACAGCCAGCGGGGATCCCCTACGAGCAGTACTTC. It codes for CASSLQPAGIPYEQYF.

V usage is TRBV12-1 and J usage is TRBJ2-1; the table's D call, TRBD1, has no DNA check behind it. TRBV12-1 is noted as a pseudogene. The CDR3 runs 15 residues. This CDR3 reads CASSHRDRTYNEQFF. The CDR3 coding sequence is TGTGCCAGCAGCCACCGGGACAGGACCTACAATGAGCAGTTCTTC.

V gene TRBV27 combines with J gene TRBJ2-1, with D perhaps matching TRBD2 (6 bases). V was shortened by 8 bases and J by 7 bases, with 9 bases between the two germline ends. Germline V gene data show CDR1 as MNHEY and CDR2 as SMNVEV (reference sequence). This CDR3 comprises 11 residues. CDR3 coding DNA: TGTGCCAGCCTCGGAGGGAATGAGCAGTTCTTC. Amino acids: CASLGGNEQFF.

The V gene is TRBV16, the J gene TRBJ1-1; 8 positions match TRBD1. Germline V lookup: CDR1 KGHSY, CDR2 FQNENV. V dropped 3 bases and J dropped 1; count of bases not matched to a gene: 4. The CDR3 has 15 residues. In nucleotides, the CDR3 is TGTGCCAGCAGCCATCACGGGACAGGGAACACTGAAGCTTTCTTT. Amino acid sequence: CASSHHGTGNTEAFF.

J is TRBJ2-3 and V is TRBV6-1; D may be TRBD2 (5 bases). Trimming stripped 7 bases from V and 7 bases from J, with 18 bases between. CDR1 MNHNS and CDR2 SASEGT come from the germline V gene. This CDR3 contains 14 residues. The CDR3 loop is CASTQSRVSYTQYF. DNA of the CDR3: TGTGCCAGCACCCAGTCGAGGGTGAGCTATACGCAGTATTTT.

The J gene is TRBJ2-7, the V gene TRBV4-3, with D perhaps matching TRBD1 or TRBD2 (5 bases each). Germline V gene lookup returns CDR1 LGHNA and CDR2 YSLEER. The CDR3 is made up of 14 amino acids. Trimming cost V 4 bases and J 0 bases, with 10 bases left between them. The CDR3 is CASSRRGSSYEQYF. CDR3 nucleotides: TGCGCCAGCAGCCGACGGGGCAGCTCCTACGAGCAGTACTTC.

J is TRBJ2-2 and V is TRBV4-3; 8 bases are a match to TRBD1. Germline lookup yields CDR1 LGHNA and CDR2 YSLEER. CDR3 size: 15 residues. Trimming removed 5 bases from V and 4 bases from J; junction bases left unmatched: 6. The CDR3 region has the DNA TGCGCCAGCAGCAAGGGACAGGTCATCACCGGGGAGCTGTTTTTT. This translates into CASSKGQVITGELFF.

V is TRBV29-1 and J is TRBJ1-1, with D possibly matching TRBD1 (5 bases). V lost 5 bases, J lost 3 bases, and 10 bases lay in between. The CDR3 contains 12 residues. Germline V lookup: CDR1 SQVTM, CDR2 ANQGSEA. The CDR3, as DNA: TGCAGCGTTCGGACACGATACACTGAAGCTTTCTTT. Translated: CSVRTRYTEAFF.

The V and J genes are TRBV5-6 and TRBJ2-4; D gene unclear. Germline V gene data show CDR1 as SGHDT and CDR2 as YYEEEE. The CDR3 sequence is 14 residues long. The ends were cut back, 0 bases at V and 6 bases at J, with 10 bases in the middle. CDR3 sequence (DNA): TGTGCCAGCAGCTTGGTCTTCGGTAGAAACATTCAGTACTTC. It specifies CASSLVFGRNIQYF.